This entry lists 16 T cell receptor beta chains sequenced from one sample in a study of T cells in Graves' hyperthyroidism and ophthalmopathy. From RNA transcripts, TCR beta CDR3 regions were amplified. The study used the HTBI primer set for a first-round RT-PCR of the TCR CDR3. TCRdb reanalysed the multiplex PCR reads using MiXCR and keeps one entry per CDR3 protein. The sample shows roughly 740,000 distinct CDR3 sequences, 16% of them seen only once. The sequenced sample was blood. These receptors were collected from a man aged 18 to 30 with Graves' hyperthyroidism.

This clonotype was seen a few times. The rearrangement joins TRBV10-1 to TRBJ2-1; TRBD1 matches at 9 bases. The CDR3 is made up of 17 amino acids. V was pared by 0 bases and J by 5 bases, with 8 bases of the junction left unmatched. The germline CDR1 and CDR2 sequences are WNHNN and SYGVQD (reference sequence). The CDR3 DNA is TGCGCCAGCAGTGAGTCGGGGTCGGGACAGGGACACAATGAGCAGTTCTTC. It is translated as CASSESGSGQGHNEQFF.

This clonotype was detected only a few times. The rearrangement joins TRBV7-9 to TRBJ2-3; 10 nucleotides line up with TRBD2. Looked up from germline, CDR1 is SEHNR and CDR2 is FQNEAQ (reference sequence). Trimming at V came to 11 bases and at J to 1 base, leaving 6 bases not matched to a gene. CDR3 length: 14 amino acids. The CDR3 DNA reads TGTGCCGGAGAAGCGGGAGGGGGCACAGATACGCAGTATTTT. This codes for CAGEAGGGTDTQYF.

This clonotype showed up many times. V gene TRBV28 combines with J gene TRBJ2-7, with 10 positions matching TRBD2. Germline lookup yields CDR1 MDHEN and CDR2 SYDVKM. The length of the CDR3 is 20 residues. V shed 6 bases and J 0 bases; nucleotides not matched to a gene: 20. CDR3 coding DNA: TGTGCCAGCAGCTACCCCGACTCCACGACGGGACTAGCGAGCTCCTACGAGCAGTACTTC. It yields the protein CASSYPDSTTGLASSYEQYF.

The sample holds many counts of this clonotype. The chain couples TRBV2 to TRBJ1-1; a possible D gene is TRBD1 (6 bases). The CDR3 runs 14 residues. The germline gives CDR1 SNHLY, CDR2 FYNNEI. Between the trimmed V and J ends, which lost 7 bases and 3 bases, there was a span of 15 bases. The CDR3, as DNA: TGTGCCAGCAACGAGGCAGGGGAGGACACTGAAGCTTTCTTT. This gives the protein CASNEAGEDTEAFF. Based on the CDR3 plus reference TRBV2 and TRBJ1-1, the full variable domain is EPEVTQTPSHQVTQMGQEVILRCVPISNHLYFYWYRQILGQKVEFLVSFYNNEISEKSEIFDDQFSVERPDGSNFTLKIRSTKLEDSAMYFCASNEAGEDTEAFFGQGTRLTVV.

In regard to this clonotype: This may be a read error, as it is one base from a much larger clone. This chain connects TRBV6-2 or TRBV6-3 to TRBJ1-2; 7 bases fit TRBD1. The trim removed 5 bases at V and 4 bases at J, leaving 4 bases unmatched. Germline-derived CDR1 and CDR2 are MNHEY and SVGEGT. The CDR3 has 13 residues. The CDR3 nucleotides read TGTGCCAGCAGTGCTCAGGGGGGCTATGGCTACACCTTC. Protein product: CASSAQGGYGYTF.

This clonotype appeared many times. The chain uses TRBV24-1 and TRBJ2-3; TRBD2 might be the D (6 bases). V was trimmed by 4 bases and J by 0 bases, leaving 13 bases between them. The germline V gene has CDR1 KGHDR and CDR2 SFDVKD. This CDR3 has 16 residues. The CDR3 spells CATSDSGGASTDTQYF. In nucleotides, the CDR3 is TGTGCCACCAGTGACTCCGGCGGGGCTAGCACAGATACGCAGTATTTT.

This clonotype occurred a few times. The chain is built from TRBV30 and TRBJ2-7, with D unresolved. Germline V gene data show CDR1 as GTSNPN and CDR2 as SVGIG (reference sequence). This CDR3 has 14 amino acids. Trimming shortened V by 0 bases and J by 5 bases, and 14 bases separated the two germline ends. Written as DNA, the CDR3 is TGTGCCTGGAGTGTCTCTAGAGTGAAGGACGAGCAGTACGTC. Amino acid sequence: CAWSVSRVKDEQYV.

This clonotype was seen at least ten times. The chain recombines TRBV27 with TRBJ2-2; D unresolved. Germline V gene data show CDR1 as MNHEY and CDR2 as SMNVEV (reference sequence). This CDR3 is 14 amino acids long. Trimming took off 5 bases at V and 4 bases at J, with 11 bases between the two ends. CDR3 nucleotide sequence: TGTGCCAGCAGTCACGGACGACCCACCGGGGAGCTGTTTTTT. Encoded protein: CASSHGRPTGELFF.

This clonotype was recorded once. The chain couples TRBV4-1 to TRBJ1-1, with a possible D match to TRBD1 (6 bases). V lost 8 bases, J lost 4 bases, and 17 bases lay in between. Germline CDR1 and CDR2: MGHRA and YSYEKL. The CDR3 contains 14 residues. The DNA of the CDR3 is TGCGCCAGCGGCCCGCGAACAGGGACCACTGAAGCTTTCTTT. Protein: CASGPRTGTTEAFF.

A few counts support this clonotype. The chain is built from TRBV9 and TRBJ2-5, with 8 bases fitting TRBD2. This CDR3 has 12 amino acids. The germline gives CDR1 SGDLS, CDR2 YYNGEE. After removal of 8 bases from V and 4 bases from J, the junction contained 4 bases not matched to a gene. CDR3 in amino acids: CASGAGVETQYF. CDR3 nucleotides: TGTGCCAGTGGAGCGGGAGTAGAGACCCAGTACTTC.

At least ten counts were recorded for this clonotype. The CDR3, as DNA: TGTGCCAGTAGGAGGACAGGGCGCCCTGAAGCTTTCTTT. Translation gives CASRRTGRPEAFF. V and J are TRBV19 and TRBJ1-1; 8 bases align to TRBD1. With 6 bases clipped from V and 6 bases from J, the junction kept 6 bases outside the gene matches. The CDR3 is 13 residues long. Germline CDR1 reads LNHDA; CDR2 reads SQIVND (reference sequence).

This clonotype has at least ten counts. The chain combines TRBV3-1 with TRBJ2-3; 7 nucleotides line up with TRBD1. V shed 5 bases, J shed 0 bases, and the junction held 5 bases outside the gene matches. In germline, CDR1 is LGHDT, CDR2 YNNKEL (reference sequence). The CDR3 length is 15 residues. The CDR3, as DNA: TGTGCCAGCAGCTTCAGGGACAGAAGCACAGATACGCAGTATTTT. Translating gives CASSFRDRSTDTQYF.

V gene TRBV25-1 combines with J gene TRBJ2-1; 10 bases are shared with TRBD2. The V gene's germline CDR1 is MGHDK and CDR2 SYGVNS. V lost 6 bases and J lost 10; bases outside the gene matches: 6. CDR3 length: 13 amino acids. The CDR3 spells CASRSGRAQEQFF. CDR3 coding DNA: TGTGCCAGCAGAAGCGGGAGGGCCCAGGAGCAGTTCTTC.

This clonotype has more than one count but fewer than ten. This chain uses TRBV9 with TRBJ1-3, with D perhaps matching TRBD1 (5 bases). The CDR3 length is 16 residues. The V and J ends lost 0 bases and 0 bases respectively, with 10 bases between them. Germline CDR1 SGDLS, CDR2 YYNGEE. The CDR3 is CASSVAGRGSGNTIYF. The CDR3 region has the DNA TGTGCCAGCAGCGTAGCGGGACGCGGCTCTGGAAACACCATATATTTT.

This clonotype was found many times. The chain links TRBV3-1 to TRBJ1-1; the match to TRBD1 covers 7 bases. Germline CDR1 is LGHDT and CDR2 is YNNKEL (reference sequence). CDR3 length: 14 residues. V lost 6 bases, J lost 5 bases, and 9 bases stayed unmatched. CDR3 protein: CASSHVRGYTEAFF. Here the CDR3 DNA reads TGTGCCAGCAGTCATGTCAGGGGGTATACTGAAGCTTTCTTT.

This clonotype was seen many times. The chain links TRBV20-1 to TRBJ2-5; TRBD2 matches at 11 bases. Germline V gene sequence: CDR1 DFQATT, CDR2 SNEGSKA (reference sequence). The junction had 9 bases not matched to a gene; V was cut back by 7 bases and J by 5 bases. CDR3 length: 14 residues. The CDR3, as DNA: TGCAGTGGCGGGACTAGCGGAATCGGGGAGACCCAGTACTTC. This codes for CSGGTSGIGETQYF.